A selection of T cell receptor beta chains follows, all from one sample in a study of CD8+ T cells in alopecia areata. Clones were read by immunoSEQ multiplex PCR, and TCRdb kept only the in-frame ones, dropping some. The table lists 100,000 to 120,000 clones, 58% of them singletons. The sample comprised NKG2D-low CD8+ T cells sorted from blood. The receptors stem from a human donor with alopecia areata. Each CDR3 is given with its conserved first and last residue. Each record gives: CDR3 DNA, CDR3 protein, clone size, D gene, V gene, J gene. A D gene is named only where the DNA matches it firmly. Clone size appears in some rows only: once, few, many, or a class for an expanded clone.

TGTGCCAGCAGTTTAGGCGGGCCTGATGGCTACACCTTC	CASSLGGPDGYTF	.	.	TRBV27	TRBJ1-2
TGTGCCAGCAGTCGAAACACCGGGGAGCTGTTTTTT	CASSRNTGELFF	.	.	TRBV27	TRBJ2-2
TGTGCCAGCAGCTTAAGCCTAGCGGCCCCCAATGAGCAGTTCTTC	CASSLSLAAPNEQFF	.	TRBD2	TRBV7-3	TRBJ2-1
TGTGCCAGCACGTATCGCCAGGTGCCTAGTCATGAGCAGTTCTTC	CASTYRQVPSHEQFF	.	.	TRBV28	TRBJ2-1
TGTGCCAGCAGCCAACTTACGGGACTAGCGGGAGGGAAAAACAATGAGCAGTTCTTC	CASSQLTGLAGGKNNEQFF	.	TRBD2	TRBV4-2	TRBJ2-1
TGTGCCAGCAGTTTAGTGGAAAATCAGCCCCAGCATTTT	CASSLVENQPQHF	few	.	TRBV27	TRBJ1-5
TGTGCCAGCAGTAAAGGAAAGGGAGAGGTGCCTGAAGCTTTCTTT	CASSKGKGEVPEAFF	.	.	TRBV6-1	TRBJ1-1
TGTGCCAGCAGTTTCGGGAACACTGAAGCTTTCTTT	CASSFGNTEAFF	.	.	TRBV25-1	TRBJ1-1
TGTGCCAGCAGTTTTGGGCTTCGGGAGCAGTACTTC	CASSFGLREQYF	.	.	TRBV28	TRBJ2-7
TGTGCCAGTAGTATGGGCAACTCCTACAATGAGCAGTTCTTC	CASSMGNSYNEQFF	.	.	TRBV19	TRBJ2-1
TGTGCCAGCCCAGAATTTACCGGGACAGGGAAAGCGAACACCGGGGAGCTGTTTTTT	CASPEFTGTGKANTGELFF	.	TRBD1	TRBV19	TRBJ2-2
TGTGCCAGCAGTTACCCTGCGGGGGAGGTTGGTCAGCCCCAGCATTTT	CASSYPAGEVGQPQHF	.	.	TRBV6-6	TRBJ1-5
TGTGCCAGCAGCTATGGCAGGGATACGCAGTATTTT	CASSYGRDTQYF	.	.	TRBV5-6	TRBJ2-3
TGTGCCACCAGCAGAGTTAGTTACAATGAGCAGTTCTTC	CATSRVSYNEQFF	once	.	TRBV15	TRBJ2-1
TGTGCCAGCAGCTCCGCTTCCGAGAACACTGAAGCTTTCTTT	CASSSASENTEAFF	.	.	TRBV7-9	TRBJ1-1
TGCGCCAGCAGCCTCCCGGGGTCTAGCGGGCGGTACAATGAGCAGTTCTTC	CASSLPGSSGRYNEQFF	.	TRBD2	TRBV5-1	TRBJ2-1
TGTGCCAGCAGCCACCCCGGGGCGGGAGAAGAGACCCAGTACTTC	CASSHPGAGEETQYF	few	TRBD2	TRBV11-2	TRBJ2-5
TGTGCCAGCAGCGCAGCGGGACACAGGTCCGGGGCCAACGTCCTGACTTTC	CASSAAGHRSGANVLTF	.	.	TRBV7-9	TRBJ2-6
TGCGCCAGCAGCTTGGCCGGGACCCAGTCTTCTGGGGCCAACGTCCTGACTTTC	CASSLAGTQSSGANVLTF	.	.	TRBV5-1	TRBJ2-6
TGCGCCAGCAGCTTGGTTGGTGGGGAAGCCGGGGAGCTGTTTTTT	CASSLVGGEAGELFF	few	.	TRBV5-1	TRBJ2-2
TGTGCCAGCATACGGGAGGATGAGCAGTTCTTC	CASIREDEQFF	.	TRBD2	TRBV2	TRBJ2-1
TGCAGCGTCGGCGAGGGGTTGTGGTCGGTTACACGCTACGAGCAGTACTTC	CSVGEGLWSVTRYEQYF	.	.	TRBV29-1	TRBJ2-7
TGTGCCAGCAGCTCCCCCCATTTCGCCAAAAACATTCAGTACTTC	CASSSPHFAKNIQYF	few	.	TRBV11-2	TRBJ2-4
TGCGCCAGCAGCCAAGATTCTGAGACCCAGTACTTC	CASSQDSETQYF	few	.	TRBV4-1	TRBJ2-5
TGTGCCAGCAGCTTTCGGGTTTACAATGAGCAGTTCTTC	CASSFRVYNEQFF	.	.	TRBV5-4	TRBJ2-1
TGTGCCTGGGTGAGCGGGACAGTCCTTAACTCCTACAATGAGCAGTTCTTC	CAWVSGTVLNSYNEQFF	once	.	TRBV30	TRBJ2-1
TGTGCCAGCACCAAGACAGGTAGATCTACCTACAATGAGCAGTTCTTC	CASTKTGRSTYNEQFF	.	.	TRBV7-8	TRBJ2-1
TGTGCCAGCAGCTTGGGGACCGTTGGTGAGCAGTTCTTC	CASSLGTVGEQFF	.	.	TRBV5-6	TRBJ2-1
TGTGCCAGCCTCGGTCGGGGCCGTGAGCAGTTCTTC	CASLGRGREQFF	.	.	TRBV28	TRBJ2-1
TGTGCCAGCAGCTCACAGGGATCCGTGCAGTACTTC	CASSSQGSVQYF	.	.	TRBV5-4	TRBJ2-7
TGTGCCATTTCCTGGACGGAGGACTGGACCAACGTCCTGACTTTC	CAISWTEDWTNVLTF	.	.	TRBV7-9	TRBJ2-6
TGTGCCAGCAGCTACCGACAGGGATTTGAAGCTTTCTTT	CASSYRQGFEAFF	.	TRBD1	TRBV13	TRBJ1-1
TGTGCCAGCAGCCCCGGGGCCCTTAACACTGAAGCTTTCTTT	CASSPGALNTEAFF	.	.	TRBV5-6	TRBJ1-1
TGTGCCAGCAGACCAGCAGCGGGAGGGGATGAGCAGTTCTTC	CASRPAAGGDEQFF	.	TRBD2	TRBV6-5	TRBJ2-1
TGTGCCAGCAGCCCTACGCTAGCGGGAGCCTCCTACGAGCAGTACTTC	CASSPTLAGASYEQYF	few	TRBD2	TRBV13	TRBJ2-7